A single sample gave rise to the 19 T cell receptor beta chains below, sequenced in a study of blood T cell repertoires in COVID-19. This table comes from immunoSEQ multiplex PCR, and its TCRdb copy is limited to in-frame clones, with some not included. The table records 200,000 to 250,000 clones, about 87% of them present only once. Material for sequencing was PBMCs or T cells enriched from blood (not recorded which). The receptor source for this set is a woman aged 30 to 39 with acute COVID-19.

The chain uses TRBV10-2 and TRBJ2-7, with 7 positions matching TRBD1. The ends lost 4 bases at V and 0 bases at J; junction bases unmatched: 6. This CDR3 is built from 15 residues. Germline V gene sequence: CDR1 WSHSY, CDR2 SAAADI. The CDR3 is CASSVPDRSSYEQYF. Written as DNA, the CDR3 is TGCGCCAGCAGTGTACCGGACAGGAGCTCCTACGAGCAGTACTTC.

This clone was counted only a few times. The chain combines TRBV27 with TRBJ1-2; a weak D match, TRBD1 (5 bases). The CDR3 is made up of 13 amino acids. V gave up 5 bases and J gave up 3 bases, with 10 bases separating them. Looked up from germline, CDR1 is MNHEY and CDR2 is SMNVEV (reference sequence). The CDR3 protein is CASSTRQHYGYTF. The DNA of the CDR3 is TGTGCCAGCAGTACGAGACAGCACTATGGCTACACCTTC.

The sample holds one count of this clone. This rearrangement joins TRBV4-3 to TRBJ1-5; D may be TRBD1 (5 bases). Germline loops: CDR1 LGHNA, CDR2 YSLEER. Trimming pared 0 bases from V and 7 bases from J, leaving 10 bases between. This CDR3 region has 14 residues. The CDR3 DNA reads TGCGCCAGCAGCCAAGATGGGGGGGGACAGCCCCAGCATTTT. Translation: CASSQDGGGQPQHF.

V is TRBV7-2 and J is TRBJ2-7; 10 positions match TRBD2. Losses at the gene ends were 8 bases for V and 6 bases for J; bases not matched to a gene: 13. Germline CDR1 is SGHTA and CDR2 is FQGNSA. The CDR3 totals 15 residues. The CDR3 coding sequence is TGTGCCAGCGGGCCCCAGACCACTAGCGGGGTCGAGCAGTACTTC. It specifies CASGPQTTSGVEQYF.

V gene TRBV30 combines with J gene TRBJ2-2; the D is unclear. V was clipped by 0 bases and J by 5 bases, with 10 bases between them. Germline assignment: CDR1 GTSNPN and CDR2 SVGIG (reference sequence). The CDR3 runs to 14 residues. The CDR3 DNA follows: TGTGCCTGGAGTGTCTCCACAGTAACCGGGGAGCTGTTTTTT. This sequence encodes CAWSVSTVTGELFF. The variable domain in full, completed from reference TRBV30 and TRBJ2-2, reads SQTIHQWPATLVQPVGSPLSLECTVEGTSNPNLYWYRQAAGRGLQLLFYSVGIGQISSEVPQNLSASRPQDRQFILSSKKLLLSDSGFYLCAWSVSTVTGELFFGEGSRLTVL.

V gene TRBV11-2 combines with J gene TRBJ1-3, with a weak D call TRBD1 (5 bases). The CDR3 loop spans 15 amino acids. CDR1 SGHAT and CDR2 FQNNGV come from the germline V gene. V was pared by 3 bases and J by 0 bases, with 9 bases between. The chain's CDR3 is CASSFLRGSGNTIYF. The CDR3 DNA reads as TGTGCCAGCAGCTTTCTAAGGGGCTCTGGAAACACCATATATTTT.

In its sample, this clone was seen once. The gene calls are TRBV6-5 and TRBJ1-1; D remains unclear. V gave up 4 bases and J gave up 8 bases, with 17 bases separating them. Germline V gene sequence: CDR1 MNHEY, CDR2 SVGAGI. This CDR3 region has 14 residues. DNA of the CDR3: TGTGCCAGCAGTTTCACCCTACAGAGACCCGAAGCTTTCTTT. Protein sequence: CASSFTLQRPEAFF.

V usage is TRBV6-5 and J usage is TRBJ1-2; unclear D gene. The germline CDR1 and CDR2 sequences are MNHEY and SVGAGI. Trimming removed 2 bases at V and 3 bases at J, with 13 bases between. The CDR3 is made up of 15 amino acids. In nucleotides, the CDR3 is TGTGCCAGCAGTTACGACTACAACGGGGACTATGGCTACACCTTC. Translated: CASSYDYNGDYGYTF.

The gene calls are TRBV19 and TRBJ1-6; 12 bases align to TRBD1. The length of the CDR3 is 14 residues. With 4 bases clipped from V and 10 bases from J, the junction kept 2 bases outside the gene matches. Germline CDR1 and CDR2: LNHDA and SQIVND (reference sequence). CDR3: CASSTGQGASPLHF. CDR3 nucleotide sequence: TGTGCCAGTAGTACGGGACAGGGGGCCTCACCCCTCCACTTT.

This sequence joins TRBV2 and TRBJ2-7; D gene uncertain. V was clipped by 8 bases and J by 1 base, with 12 bases between them. CDR3 length: 13 amino acids. The germline CDR1 and CDR2 sequences are SNHLY and FYNNEI. The CDR3 loop reads CASDQSGSYEQYF. Written as DNA, the CDR3 is TGTGCCAGCGACCAGTCAGGATCCTACGAGCAGTACTTC.

This clone was picked up one time. The chain joins TRBV27 to TRBJ2-7; TRBD2 aligns across 14 bases. Germline assignment: CDR1 MNHEY and CDR2 SMNVEV (reference sequence). This CDR3 has 16 amino acids. V gave up 5 bases and J gave up 3 bases; unmatched junction bases: 6. Here the CDR3 DNA reads TGTGCCAGCAGTCGATGGACTAGCGGGGGGTTCTACGAGCAGTACTTC. Translation: CASSRWTSGGFYEQYF.

This clone has just a few counts. This chain joins TRBV6-5 and TRBJ1-5, with D possibly TRBD1 on 6 matching bases. CDR1 is MNHEY, CDR2 SVGAGI, per germline. CDR3 length equals 15 residues. V shed 2 bases and J shed 5 bases, with 13 bases lying between them. The CDR3 spells CASSYAQGTDQPQHF. The CDR3 bases are TGTGCCAGCAGTTACGCGCAGGGGACGGATCAGCCCCAGCATTTT.

The gene calls are TRBV4-1 and TRBJ2-7; TRBD1 matches at 10 bases. Germline values: CDR1 MGHRA, CDR2 YSYEKL. The CDR3 runs 15 residues. After removal of 4 bases from V and 4 bases from J, the junction contained 7 bases not matched to a gene. CDR3 sequence reads: CASSPGQGNRYEQYF. CDR3 coding DNA: TGCGCCAGCAGCCCGGGACAGGGGAATAGGTACGAGCAGTACTTC.

This sequence joins TRBV7-8 and TRBJ2-1, with a weak D call TRBD1 (6 bases). Trimming cost V 1 base and J 1 base, with 11 bases left between them. This CDR3 comprises 16 residues. Germline V gene data show CDR1 as SGHVS and CDR2 as FQNEAQ. For the CDR3, the DNA is TGTGCCAGCAGCTTAGACAGGGCGGGTTCCTACAATGAGCAGTTCTTC. Translated, it gives CASSLDRAGSYNEQFF. Supplemented by reference TRBV7-8 and TRBJ2-1, the full variable domain reads GAGVSQSPRYKVAKRGQDVALRCDPISGHVSLFWYQQALGQGPEFLTYFQNEAQLDKSGLPSDRFFAERPEGSVSTLKIQRTQQEDSAVYLCASSLDRAGSYNEQFFGPGTRLTVL.

This sequence joins TRBV7-2 and TRBJ2-4; 12 nucleotides match TRBD2. With 0 bases clipped from V and 2 bases from J, the junction kept 5 bases outside the gene matches. Germline V gene lookup returns CDR1 SGHTA and CDR2 FQGNSA. The CDR3 is 18 residues long. The CDR3 sequence: CASSLASGLAGTKNIQYF. In DNA, the CDR3 is TGTGCCAGCAGCTTAGCATCCGGACTAGCGGGGACCAAAAACATTCAGTACTTC.

This chain links TRBV6-2 or TRBV6-3 with TRBJ1-3, with D uncertain. V was clipped by 4 bases and J by 3 bases, with 7 bases between them. This CDR3 is 13 amino acids long. CDR1 is MNHEY, CDR2 SVGEGT, per germline. The CDR3 spells CASSWTSGNTIYF. The DNA for the CDR3 is TGTGCCAGCAGTTGGACTAGTGGAAACACCATATATTTT.

This chain connects TRBV5-1 to TRBJ2-7, with no clear D. The germline CDR1 and CDR2 sequences are SGHRS and YFSETQ. Trimming shortened V by 3 bases and J by 3 bases, and 10 bases separated the two germline ends. The CDR3 contains 13 residues. CDR3 sequence reads: CASSSVTSYEQYF. As DNA, the CDR3 is TGCGCCAGCAGCTCCGTTACCAGCTACGAGCAGTACTTC.

In this sample, this clone turned up once. J is TRBJ1-2 and V is TRBV2; D might be TRBD1 (5 bases). Between the trimmed V and J ends, which lost 0 bases and 1 base, there was a span of 15 bases. CDR1 is SNHLY and CDR2 is FYNNEI in the germline V gene. This CDR3 contains 17 residues. The CDR3, as DNA: TGTGCCAGCAGTGAAGCGCTTGGGGCAGGCTTTAACTATGGCTACACCTTC. It encodes CASSEALGAGFNYGYTF.

The chain links TRBV5-4 to TRBJ1-2; D is undetermined. Germline V gene data show CDR1 as SGHNT and CDR2 as YYREEE (reference sequence). CDR3 length: 16 amino acids. V lost 3 bases and J 2 bases, leaving 17 bases between the germline ends. This CDR3 reads CASSSGISGSNYGYTF. The CDR3 region has the DNA TGTGCCAGCAGCTCGGGGATAAGCGGTTCCAACTATGGCTACACCTTC.